This TCR beta chain is drawn from a study of blood T cells in healthy people across ages. Overall study findings and caveats: Per million T cells, TCR beta diversity dropped about linearly as age rose.

V shed 3 bases and J 4 bases; nucleotides not matched to a gene: 8. The CDR3 runs to 16 residues. Germline V gene data show CDR1 as SGDLS and CDR2 as YYNGEE. A second PCR of about 7 to 12 cycles used a sample-barcoded 5' primer and a J-beta primer mix. A single record per CDR3 protein comes from TCRdb applying MiXCR to the 5' RACE reads. The profile shows some 710,000 distinct CDR3 sequences, about 20% of them singletons. To note about this clonotype: Its target is not known.

This chain joins TRBV9 and TRBJ1-4, with 8 bases that match TRBD1. The sequencing sample was made of blood. The clonotype was recovered from a man in his 70s in good health. The CDR3 DNA reads as TGTGCCAGCAGCGCAAAAAGACAGGGGAGTAATGAAAAACTGTTTTTT. Translation: CASSAKRQGSNEKLFF.